Shown below are 14 T cell receptor beta chains from a single sample sequenced in a study of blood T cell repertoires in COVID-19. Profiling relied on immunoSEQ multiplex PCR, and the TCRdb table lists in-frame clones only, not all of them. The repertoire consists of some 300,000 clones, with approximately 90% occurring once and the leading ten covering 6.3%. The sample consisted of peripheral blood. The receptors originated from a woman between 45 and 65 years old with COVID-19, enrolled during active disease.

The CDR3 is CAVFWAGAGGQFF. The CDR3, as DNA: TGTGCCGTCTTCTGGGCGGGAGCCGGAGGGCAGTTCTTC. The chain is built from TRBV30 and TRBJ2-1; 7 nucleotides align to TRBD2. V gave up 8 bases and J gave up 12 bases; unmatched junction bases: 16. The CDR3 is 13 amino acids. CDR1 is GTSNPN and CDR2 is SVGIG in the germline V gene (reference sequence).

The rearrangement uses TRBV4-3 and TRBJ2-2; TRBD2 aligns across 8 bases. The CDR3 length is 16 residues. The germline gives CDR1 LGHNA, CDR2 YSLEER. Trimming cost V 1 base and J 6 bases; bases outside gene matches: 7. For the CDR3, the DNA is TGCGCCAGCAGCCAAGGTCCGGGAGGGCCCTCCGGGGAGCTGTTTTTT. Translating gives CASSQGPGGPSGELFF.

This chain connects TRBV11-1 to TRBJ2-1; 9 bases are a match to TRBD1. Trimming at V came to 5 bases and at J to 5 bases, leaving 4 bases not matched to a gene. From germline, CDR1 is SGHAT and CDR2 FQDESV (reference sequence). The CDR3 has 14 amino acids. The CDR3 DNA sequence: TGTGCCAGCAGCCGAGGACAGGGGCACAATGAGCAGTTCTTC. This encodes CASSRGQGHNEQFF.

In this sample, this clone turned up once. The V gene is TRBV19, the J gene TRBJ1-4; no clear D gene. Per the germline V gene, CDR1 is LNHDA and CDR2 is SQIVND (reference sequence). The CDR3 extends over 12 amino acids. V shed 3 bases and J shed 4 bases, with 3 bases lying between them. CDR3 loop: CASSILNEKLFF. The CDR3 DNA reads TGTGCCAGTAGTATCCTTAATGAAAAACTGTTTTTT.

V is TRBV5-4 and J is TRBJ2-7, with 7 bases that match TRBD2. Germline CDR1 is SGHNT and CDR2 is YYREEE (reference sequence). The CDR3 is 14 amino acids. The ends lost 5 bases at V and 4 bases at J; junction bases unmatched: 9. CDR3 sequence (DNA): TGTGCCAGCAGTTCGGGGGGAGCCCTTTACGAGCAGTACTTC. It specifies CASSSGGALYEQYF.

DNA of the CDR3: TGCGCCAGCAGCTCCCCATTGAGATACAGGGAGGAGACCCAGTACTTC. Translated: CASSSPLRYREETQYF. The chain has TRBV5-1 and TRBJ2-5; the D gene is possibly TRBD1 (6 bases). V lost 3 bases and J 5 bases, leaving 20 bases between the germline ends. Looked up from germline, CDR1 is SGHRS and CDR2 is YFSETQ. The CDR3 contains 16 residues.

The CDR3 coding sequence is TGTGCCACCGGCGGAAGCTCTGGAAACACCATATATTTT. The encoded protein is CATGGSSGNTIYF. The rearrangement uses TRBV15 and TRBJ1-3, with D unresolved. Per germline, CDR1 LNHNV and CDR2 YYDKDF (reference sequence). This CDR3 has 13 residues. V lost 8 bases, J lost 0 bases, and 8 bases lay in between. Full variable domain (rest looked up from reference TRBV15 and TRBJ1-3): DAMVIQNPRYQVTQFGKPVTLSCSQTLNHNVMYWYQQKSSQAPKLLFHYYDKDFNNEADTPDNFQSRRPNTSFCFLDIRSPGLGDTAMYLCATGGSSGNTIYFGEGSWLTVV.

The rearrangement links TRBV3-1 (or the pseudogene TRBV3-2) to TRBJ2-5; TRBD2 aligns across 8 bases. J was trimmed by 1 base and V by 6 bases; bases with no gene match: 4. CDR1 is LGHDT, CDR2 YNNKEL, per germline (reference sequence). This CDR3 comprises 14 residues. The CDR3 sequence: CASRPTSGQETQYF. CDR3 coding DNA: TGTGCCAGCAGACCAACTAGCGGCCAAGAGACCCAGTACTTC.

V usage is TRBV3-1 (or the pseudogene TRBV3-2) and J usage is TRBJ1-2, with D maybe TRBD1 (5 bases). Trimming removed 4 bases at V and 0 bases at J, with 21 bases between. The V gene's germline CDR1 is LGHDT and CDR2 YNNKEL (reference sequence). The CDR3 contains 18 residues. The CDR3 region is CASSRKGTRGLANYGYTF. The CDR3 coding sequence is TGTGCCAGCAGCCGAAAGGGAACTCGGGGACTAGCTAACTATGGCTACACCTTC.

The chain carries TRBV6-6 and TRBJ2-7; TRBD2 aligns across 12 bases. CDR1 and CDR2 from the germline V gene are MNHNY and SVGAGI (reference sequence). The CDR3 is made up of 15 amino acids. Germline trimming cut 5 bases from V and 4 bases from J; bases unmatched to any gene: 6. CDR3 nucleotides: TGTGCCAGCAGTGCGCCTAGCGGGAGGGCTTACGAGCAGTACTTC. Residues: CASSAPSGRAYEQYF.

The rearrangement links TRBV5-4 to TRBJ2-2, with 8 bases identical to TRBD2. The CDR3 loop spans 16 amino acids. V shed 0 bases, J shed 1 base, and the junction held 2 bases outside the gene matches. The germline gives CDR1 SGHNT, CDR2 YYREEE (reference sequence). CDR3 protein: CASSLGAGGNTGELFF. The CDR3, as DNA: TGTGCCAGCAGCTTGGGGGCGGGAGGGAACACCGGGGAGCTGTTTTTT.

V gene TRBV18 combines with J gene TRBJ1-3, with no clear D. Trimming cost V 6 bases and J 4 bases, with 13 bases left between them. CDR1 is KGHSH and CDR2 is LQKENI in the germline V gene. There are 14 residues in the CDR3. CDR3 DNA sequence: TGTGCCAGCTCTCACGAGAGGAAAGGAAACACCATATATTTT. Translation gives CASSHERKGNTIYF.

In its sample, this clone was seen once. The V gene is TRBV4-1, the J gene TRBJ2-7; 7 nucleotides match TRBD1. V trimming: 0 bases; J trimming: 4 bases; junction bases outside the gene matches: 3. Germline CDR1 and CDR2: MGHRA and YSYEKL. The CDR3 is 14 residues long. The DNA of the CDR3 is TGCGCCAGCAGCCAAGAACCGGGACAGTACGAGCAGTACTTC. This codes for CASSQEPGQYEQYF.

The V call is TRBV2, the J call TRBJ1-1; D ambiguous. Germline V gene data show CDR1 as SNHLY and CDR2 as FYNNEI. Trimming took 5 bases from V and 1 from J, leaving 11 bases between them. The CDR3 is 14 amino acids. CDR3 amino acids: CASSYSGRNTEAFF. The DNA of the CDR3 is TGTGCCAGCAGTTACTCCGGGAGGAACACTGAAGCTTTCTTT.